This T cell receptor (beta chain) was documented in a study of blood T cell repertoires in COVID-19. CDR1 and CDR2 from the germline V gene are SGHNT and YYREEE (reference sequence). V shed 4 bases and J shed 3 bases, with 22 bases lying between them. CDR3 length: 17 residues. All enrollees were roughly 18 to 100 years old and from 24 US areas. Two consecutive negative NP/OP PCR tests, clearance, or resolved symptoms defined Cohort 3 recovery. TCRdb's copy holds only in-frame clones and misses some; the assay was immunoSEQ multiplex PCR. Of fewer than 300,000 clones listed, 85% to 90% are singletons. The receptor comes from a man younger than 35 who had recovered from COVID-19. V gene TRBV5-4 combines with J gene TRBJ1-1; D unclear. Material for sequencing was PBMCs or T cells enriched from blood (not recorded which). This chain's CDR3 is CASSPGTSRGTHTEAFF. In DNA, the CDR3 is TGTGCCAGCAGCCCGGGAACGTCTCGGGGTACCCACACTGAAGCTTTCTTT.